This T cell receptor beta chain appears in the sequencing data of a study of T-cell memory formation after mild COVID-19. Notes on this clonotype: Its target is unknown.

TCRdb processed the 5' RACE reads anew with MiXCR; each CDR3 protein has one entry. This sample has fewer than 200,000 distinct CDR3 sequences, with over 20% found just once. General study results and limits: Mostly located in CM and EM were contracting CD4+ clones, with contracting CD8+ clones located in EMRA.

In germline, CDR1 is MGHRA, CDR2 YSYEKL. V dropped 0 bases and J dropped 2 bases, with 8 bases sitting between them. The CDR3 extends over 14 amino acids. This rearrangement joins TRBV4-1 to TRBJ2-7; no reliable D call. The receptor was isolated from an adult woman who had mild COVID-19 (a few samples of this study predate the infection). Cell type and time point are not known. The sample was PBMCs or a T cell subset sorted from them (not recorded which). CDR3 bases: TGCGCCAGCAGCCAAGATCCGGAAGCCTACGAGCAGTACTTC. Amino acid sequence: CASSQDPEAYEQYF.